Listed here is a single TCR beta chain. A much larger clone is a single base away; this may be a read error. Germline CDR1 is SNHLY and CDR2 is FYNNEI. Trimming removed 10 bases at V and 6 bases at J, with 19 bases between. The CDR3 spans 13 residues. Each CDR3 protein is one row after TCRdb ran MiXCR on the RACE reads. The sample holds 300,000 to 450,000 distinct CDR3 sequences, approximately 5% seen once. The data derive from a study of human T cells and chemical hapten exposure. Across the whole study: In the sensitization step, 2% DPC was placed on around 2 cm by around 2 cm of upper inner arm skin.

Time point given: pre-sensitization, week 0. Treatment here: therapeutic diphenylcyclopropenone sensitization with weekly scalp DPC. The sequenced sample was whole blood, obtained in connection with sensitization to the hapten diphenylcyclopropenone (DPC). The chain links TRBV2 to TRBJ2-7; D tentatively fits TRBD1 or TRBD2 (6 bases each). The origin of this receptor is a woman in her 50s with alopecia areata. Some clones in this sample may be carry-over from other donors' samples. The chain's CDR3 is CATRGVAACEQYF. CDR3 nucleotides: TGTGCCACAAGGGGGGTAGCGGCCTGCGAGCAGTACTTC.